This section outlines one T cell receptor (beta chain) sequence together with its context. The antigen is unknown. These data belong to a study of shared clonotypes between healthy human individuals. Study information: Each donor contributed plates that comprised three CD4 naive, three CD4 memory, two CD8 naive and one CD8 memory.

Naive CD8 cells comprised CD45RO-negative, CCR7-positively selected cells, excluding terminally differentiated effector memory CD45RA+ cells. Findings and caveats of the study: Richness estimates generally favored naive over memory subsets.

The assay was carried out at the deep level. Profiling relied on immunoSEQ multiplex PCR, and the TCRdb table lists in-frame clones only, not all of them. The repertoire consists of about 2.1 million clones, with under 95% occurring once and the leading ten covering 1.5% to 2%. The sequence was collected from a man between 18 and 29 years old in good health. Some clones in this sample may be carry-over from other donors' samples. Material: naive CD8+ T cells from PBMCs.

The DNA for the CDR3 is TGTGCCAGCAGAAAGGACTATGGCTCCTACAATGAGCAGTTCTTC. Its translation: CASRKDYGSYNEQFF. The J gene is TRBJ2-1, the V gene TRBV2; TRBD2 is a possible D gene (6 bases). Germline V gene sequence: CDR1 SNHLY, CDR2 FYNNEI. Trimming left V 6 bases short and J 0 bases short, with 12 bases between. The CDR3 length is 15 residues.